The sequence of this T cell receptor (beta chain) was determined in a study of T cell responses to AZD1222 COVID-19 vaccine (dated by TCRdb to about 2021). In terms of the full investigation: Because spike-specific TCR depth and breadth did not differ between the two schedules, AZD1222 recipients who got a second dose at roughly 4 weeks were pooled with those who got a second dose at roughly 12 weeks. TCR sequencing covered fewer than 250 trial participants: 200 to 210 given two doses of AZD1222 and 26 given two doses of MenACWY control vaccine. Trial participants were enrolled by age into 18-55, 56-69 and 70-plus year subgroups, with approximately 150, 30 and 60 TCR-sequenced participants respectively. What the research found in general, with its limitations: Reportedly, almost half of the unique spike-specific TCRs recognized epitopes lying outside the regions that are mutated in the B.1.351 and B.1.1.7 variants. Only five to seven AZD1222 recipients were SARS-CoV-2 seropositive at baseline, limiting conclusions about previously exposed vaccinees. Most participants were white British and females outnumbered males, and the authors suggested that clonal diversity may have been underestimated. In the small 56-69-year group, the increase in depth fell short of significance, most likely because of low power. Because no day 14 peak-response samples were available, repertoires were characterized only after the peak T cell response. The vaccine-associated CD4 TCRs covered the entire spike protein, and the dominant responses fell in regions 160-218 and 743-854. After two AZD1222 doses, spike-specific TCR breadth and depth were significantly higher than at day 0 and than in MenACWY recipients.

For this clone: Its specific antigen is unknown. No much larger clone exists at a distance of one base, and base qualities are not known.

The CDR3 regions of human TCRbeta chains were analyzed by immunosequencing. As for the authors' bioinformatics: Repertoire TCRs were matched against a reference library of SARS-CoV-2-specific TCRs generated with the MIRA antigen-specificity platform. Breadth was defined as the fraction of unique TCRs that were SARS-CoV-2-associated. Depth was defined as the fraction of total T cells that were SARS-CoV-2-associated. Using the MIRA data, each spike-specific TCR was assigned both to the spike region to which the TCR was reactive and to a CD4 or CD8 class. Log10-transformed breadth and depth values were compared by one-way ANOVA with Sidak's multiple comparisons tests. This is the immuneACCESS table as TCRdb keeps it, with only in-frame sequences that have V and J called. A part of the clones is gone; compared with another copy, unresolved V genes explain less than half, and the rest is unexplained. That table furnishes V, J and clone size, whereas the DNA furnished D and trimming. This sample holds about 76,000 clones; about 88% were observed only once. The ten top clones hold about 11% of the sample.

Interpreted using the paper, the time point label stands for: baseline before first vaccination. The vaccinee samples were drawn from two UK trials, COV001 and COV002, one of which was a single-blind randomized controlled phase 2/3 trial testing AZD1222 (ChAdOx1 nCoV-19) in healthy adults. Trial participant PBMC samples were collected at day 0 and day 28 after the second dose for TCRbeta chain sequencing. V lost 0 bases and J lost 4 bases; the stretch between them is 15 bases long. From its cysteine to its phenylalanine, the CDR3 spans 16 amino acids. Just CDR3 DNA is preserved here, 48 bases in frame from base 1. CDR1 and CDR2 (LNHNV, YYDKDF) derive from the germline V gene (reference sequence).

Sequenced material: peripheral blood, taken on day 0 of AZD1222 vaccination. The receptor chain draws on TRBV15 and TRBJ1-2; D gene: possibly TRBD1, on 5 matching bases. The TCR originated in an adult in good health. The CDR3 sequence is CATSRDSGPTIYGYTF. DNA sequence: TGTGCCACCAGCAGAGATTCGGGACCGACTATCTATGGCTACACCTTC.